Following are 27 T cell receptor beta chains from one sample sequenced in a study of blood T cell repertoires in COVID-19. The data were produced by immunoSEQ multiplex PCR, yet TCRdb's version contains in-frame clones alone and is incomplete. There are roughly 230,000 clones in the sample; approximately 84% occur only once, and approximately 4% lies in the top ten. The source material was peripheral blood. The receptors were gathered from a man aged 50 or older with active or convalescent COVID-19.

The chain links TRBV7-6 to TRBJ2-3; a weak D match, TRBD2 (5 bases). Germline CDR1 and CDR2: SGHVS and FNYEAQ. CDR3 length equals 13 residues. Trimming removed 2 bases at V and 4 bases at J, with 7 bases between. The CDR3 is CASSLLASDTQYF. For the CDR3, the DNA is TGTGCCAGCAGCTTACTAGCTTCAGATACGCAGTATTTT.

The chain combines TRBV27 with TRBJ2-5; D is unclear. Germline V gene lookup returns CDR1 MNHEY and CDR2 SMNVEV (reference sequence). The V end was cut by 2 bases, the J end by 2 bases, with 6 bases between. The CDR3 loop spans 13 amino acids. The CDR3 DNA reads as TGTGCCAGCAGTTTAGGGCCACAAGAGACCCAGTACTTC. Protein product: CASSLGPQETQYF.

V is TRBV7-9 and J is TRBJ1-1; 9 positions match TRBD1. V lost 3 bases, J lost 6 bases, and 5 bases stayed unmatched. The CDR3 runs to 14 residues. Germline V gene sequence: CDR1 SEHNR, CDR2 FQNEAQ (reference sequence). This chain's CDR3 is CASSFGQGMAEAFF. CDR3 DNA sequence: TGTGCCAGCAGCTTCGGACAGGGGATGGCTGAAGCTTTCTTT.

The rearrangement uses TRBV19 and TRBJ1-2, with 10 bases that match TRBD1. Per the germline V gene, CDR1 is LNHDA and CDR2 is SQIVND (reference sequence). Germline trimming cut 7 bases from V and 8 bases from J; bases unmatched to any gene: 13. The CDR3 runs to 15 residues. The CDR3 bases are TGTGCCAGTACCACTATGACAGGGGGCTCCTTCGGCTACACCTTC. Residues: CASTTMTGGSFGYTF.

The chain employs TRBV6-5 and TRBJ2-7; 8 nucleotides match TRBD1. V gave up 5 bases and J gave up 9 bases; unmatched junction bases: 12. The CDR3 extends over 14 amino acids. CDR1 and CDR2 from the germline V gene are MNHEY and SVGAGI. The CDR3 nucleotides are TGTGCCAGCAGTCCCCTGGACAGGGAAGCATGGCAGTACTTC. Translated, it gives CASSPLDREAWQYF.

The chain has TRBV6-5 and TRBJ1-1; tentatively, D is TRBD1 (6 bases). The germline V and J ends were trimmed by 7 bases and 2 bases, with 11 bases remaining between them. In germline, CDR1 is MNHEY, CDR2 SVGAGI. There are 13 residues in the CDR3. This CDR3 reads CASNGQPNTEAFF. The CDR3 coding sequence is TGTGCCAGCAATGGACAGCCTAACACTGAAGCTTTCTTT.

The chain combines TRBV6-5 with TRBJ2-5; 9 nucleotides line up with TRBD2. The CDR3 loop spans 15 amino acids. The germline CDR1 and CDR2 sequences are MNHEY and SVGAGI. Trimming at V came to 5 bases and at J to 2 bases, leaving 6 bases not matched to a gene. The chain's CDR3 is CASSPRRGGQETQYF. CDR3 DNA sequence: TGTGCCAGCAGTCCGCGGCGGGGGGGTCAAGAGACCCAGTACTTC.

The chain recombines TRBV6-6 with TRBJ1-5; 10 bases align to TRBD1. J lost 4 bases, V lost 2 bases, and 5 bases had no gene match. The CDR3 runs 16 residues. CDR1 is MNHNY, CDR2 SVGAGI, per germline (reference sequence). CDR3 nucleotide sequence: TGTGCCAGCAGTTACGCGGACAGGGGGGGTAATCAGCCCCAGCATTTT. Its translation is CASSYADRGGNQPQHF.

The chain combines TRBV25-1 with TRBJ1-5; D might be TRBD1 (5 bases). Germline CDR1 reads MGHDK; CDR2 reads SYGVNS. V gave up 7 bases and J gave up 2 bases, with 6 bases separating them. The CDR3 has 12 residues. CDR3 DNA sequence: TGTGCCAGCACACAGGGCAATCAGCCCCAGCATTTT. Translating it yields CASTQGNQPQHF. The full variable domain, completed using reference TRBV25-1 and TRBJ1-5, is EADIYQTPRYLVIGTGKKITLECSQTMGHDKMYWYQQDPGMELHLIHYSYGVNSTEKGDLSSESTVSRIRTEHFPLTLESARPSHTSQYLCASTQGNQPQHFGDGTRLSIL.

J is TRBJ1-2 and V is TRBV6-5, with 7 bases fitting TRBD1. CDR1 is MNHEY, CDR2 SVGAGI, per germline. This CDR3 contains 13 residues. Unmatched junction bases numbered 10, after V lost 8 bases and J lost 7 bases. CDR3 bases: TGTGCCAGCGCCTCCGACAGGGCCTCTGGCTACACCTTC. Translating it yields CASASDRASGYTF.

In nucleotides, the CDR3 is TGTGCCTGGAGCAGAATCCCGGCAGGCGAGCAGTACTTC. The encoded protein is CAWSRIPAGEQYF. J is TRBJ2-7 and V is TRBV30, with D unclear. The V end was cut by 3 bases, the J end by 6 bases, with 15 bases between. The length of the CDR3 is 13 residues. Germline CDR1 and CDR2: GTSNPN and SVGIG (reference sequence). Using reference TRBV30 and TRBJ2-7 for the parts outside the CDR3, the full variable domain is SQTIHQWPATLVQPVGSPLSLECTVEGTSNPNLYWYRQAAGRGLQLLFYSVGIGQISSEVPQNLSASRPQDRQFILSSKKLLLSDSGFYLCAWSRIPAGEQYFGPGTRLTVT.

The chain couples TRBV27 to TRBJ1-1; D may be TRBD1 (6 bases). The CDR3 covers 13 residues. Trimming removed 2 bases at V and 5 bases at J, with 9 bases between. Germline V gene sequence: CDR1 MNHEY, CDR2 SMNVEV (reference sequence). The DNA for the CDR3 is TGTGCCAGCAGTTTAAACAGGGAGACTGAAGCTTTCTTT. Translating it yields CASSLNRETEAFF.

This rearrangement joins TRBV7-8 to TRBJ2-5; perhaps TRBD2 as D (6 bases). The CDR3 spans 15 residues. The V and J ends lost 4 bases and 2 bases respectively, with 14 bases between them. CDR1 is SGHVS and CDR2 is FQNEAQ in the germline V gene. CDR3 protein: CASSYSGTQQETQYF. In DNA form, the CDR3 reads TGTGCCAGCAGCTACTCCGGGACTCAACAAGAGACCCAGTACTTC. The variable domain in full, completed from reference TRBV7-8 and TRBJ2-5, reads GAGVSQSPRYKVAKRGQDVALRCDPISGHVSLFWYQQALGQGPEFLTYFQNEAQLDKSGLPSDRFFAERPEGSVSTLKIQRTQQEDSAVYLCASSYSGTQQETQYFGPGTRLLVL.

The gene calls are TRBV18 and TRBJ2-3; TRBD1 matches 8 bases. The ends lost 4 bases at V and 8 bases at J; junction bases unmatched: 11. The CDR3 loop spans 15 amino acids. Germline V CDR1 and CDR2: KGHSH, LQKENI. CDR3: CASSQGQGVSGTQYF. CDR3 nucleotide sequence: TGTGCCAGCTCACAAGGACAGGGCGTTTCGGGTACGCAGTATTTT.

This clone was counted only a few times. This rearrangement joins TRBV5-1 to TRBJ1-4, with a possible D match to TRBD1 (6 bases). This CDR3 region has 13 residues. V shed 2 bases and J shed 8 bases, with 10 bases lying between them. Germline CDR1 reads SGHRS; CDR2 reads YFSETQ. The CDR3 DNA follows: TGCGCCAGCAGCTTACTAGACAGGGAAAAACTGTTTTTT. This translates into CASSLLDREKLFF.

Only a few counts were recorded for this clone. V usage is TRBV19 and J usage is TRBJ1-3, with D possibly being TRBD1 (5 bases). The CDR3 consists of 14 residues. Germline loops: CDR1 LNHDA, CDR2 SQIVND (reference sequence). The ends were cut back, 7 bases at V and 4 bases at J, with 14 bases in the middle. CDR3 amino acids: CASKPQETGNTIYF. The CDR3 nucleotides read TGTGCCAGTAAACCACAGGAGACGGGAAACACCATATATTTT.

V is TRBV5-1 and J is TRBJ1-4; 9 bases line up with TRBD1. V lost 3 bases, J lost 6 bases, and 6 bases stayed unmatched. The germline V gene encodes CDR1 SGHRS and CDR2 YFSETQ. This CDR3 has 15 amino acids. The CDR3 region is CASSWGTGLDEKLFF. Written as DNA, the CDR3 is TGCGCCAGCAGCTGGGGGACAGGGCTGGATGAAAAACTGTTTTTT.

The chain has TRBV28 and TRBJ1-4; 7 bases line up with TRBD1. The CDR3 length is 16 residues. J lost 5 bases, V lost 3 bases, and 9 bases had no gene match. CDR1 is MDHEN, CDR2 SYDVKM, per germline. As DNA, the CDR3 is TGTGCCAGCAGTTTTTGGGCGACAGGGCTAAATGAAAAACTGTTTTTT. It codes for CASSFWATGLNEKLFF. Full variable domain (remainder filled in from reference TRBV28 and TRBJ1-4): DVKVTQSSRYLVKRTGEKVFLECVQDMDHENMFWYRQDPGLGLRLIYFSYDVKMKEKGDIPEGYSVSREKKERFSLILESASTNQTSMYLCASSFWATGLNEKLFFGSGTQLSVL.

The CDR3 loop is CASSLSGAAQPQHF. Here the CDR3 DNA reads TGTGCCAGCAGTTTATCGGGGGCGGCTCAGCCCCAGCATTTT. This chain connects TRBV27 to TRBJ1-5; D is perhaps TRBD1 (6 bases). This CDR3 contains 14 residues. V gave up 0 bases and J gave up 6 bases, with 9 bases separating them. Germline lookup yields CDR1 MNHEY and CDR2 SMNVEV (reference sequence).

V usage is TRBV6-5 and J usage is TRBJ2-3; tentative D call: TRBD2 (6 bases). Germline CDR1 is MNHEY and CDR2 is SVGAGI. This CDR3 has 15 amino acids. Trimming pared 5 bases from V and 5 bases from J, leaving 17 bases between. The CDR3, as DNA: TGTGCCAGCAGTAGCCGGGACGGGGGATTAGATACGCAGTATTTT. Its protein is CASSSRDGGLDTQYF.

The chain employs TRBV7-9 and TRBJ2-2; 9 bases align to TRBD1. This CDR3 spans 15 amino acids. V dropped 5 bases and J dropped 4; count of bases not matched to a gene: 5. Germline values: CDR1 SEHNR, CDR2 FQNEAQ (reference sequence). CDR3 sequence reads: CASSLTGGGTGELFF. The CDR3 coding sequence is TGTGCCAGCAGCCTCACAGGGGGCGGCACCGGGGAGCTGTTTTTT.

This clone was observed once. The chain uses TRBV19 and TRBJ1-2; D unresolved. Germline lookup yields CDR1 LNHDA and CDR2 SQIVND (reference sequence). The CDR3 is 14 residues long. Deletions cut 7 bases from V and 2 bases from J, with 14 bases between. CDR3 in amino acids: CASTPRAINYGYTF. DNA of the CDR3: TGTGCCAGTACCCCCCGTGCGATAAACTATGGCTACACCTTC.

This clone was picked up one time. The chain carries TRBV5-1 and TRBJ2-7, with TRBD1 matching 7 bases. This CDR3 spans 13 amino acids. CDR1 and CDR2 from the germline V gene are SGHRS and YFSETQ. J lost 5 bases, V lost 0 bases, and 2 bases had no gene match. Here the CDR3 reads CASSLAQGDEQYF. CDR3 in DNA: TGCGCCAGCAGCTTGGCGCAGGGGGACGAGCAGTACTTC.

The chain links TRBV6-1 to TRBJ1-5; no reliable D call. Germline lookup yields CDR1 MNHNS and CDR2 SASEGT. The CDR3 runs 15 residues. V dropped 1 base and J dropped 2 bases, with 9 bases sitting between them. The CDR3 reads CASSEGPYGNQPQHF. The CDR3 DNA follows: TGTGCCAGCAGTGAAGGTCCTTATGGCAATCAGCCCCAGCATTTT.

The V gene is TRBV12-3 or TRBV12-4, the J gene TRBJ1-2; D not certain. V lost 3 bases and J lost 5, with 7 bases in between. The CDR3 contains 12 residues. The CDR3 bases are TGTGCCAGCAGTTTGGCCAGATATGGCTACACCTTC. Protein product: CASSLARYGYTF.

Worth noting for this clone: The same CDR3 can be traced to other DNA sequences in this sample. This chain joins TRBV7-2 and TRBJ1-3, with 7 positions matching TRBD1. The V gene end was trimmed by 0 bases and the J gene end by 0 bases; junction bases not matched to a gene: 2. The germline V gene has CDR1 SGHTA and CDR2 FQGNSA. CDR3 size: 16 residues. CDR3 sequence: CASSLAGGASGNTIYF. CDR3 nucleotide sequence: TGTGCCAGCAGCTTAGCAGGGGGCGCCTCTGGAAACACCATATATTTT. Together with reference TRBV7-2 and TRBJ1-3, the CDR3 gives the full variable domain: GAGVSQSPSNKVTEKGKDVELRCDPISGHTALYWYRQSLGQGLEFLIYFQGNSAPDKSGLPSDRFSAERTGGSVSTLTIQRTQQEDSAVYLCASSLAGGASGNTIYFGEGSWLTVV.

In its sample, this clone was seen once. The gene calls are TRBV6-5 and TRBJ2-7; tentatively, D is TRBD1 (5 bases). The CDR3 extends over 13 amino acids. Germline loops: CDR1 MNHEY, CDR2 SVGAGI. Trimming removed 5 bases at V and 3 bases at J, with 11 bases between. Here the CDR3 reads CASSTRVGYEQYF. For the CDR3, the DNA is TGTGCCAGCAGTACCAGGGTTGGCTACGAGCAGTACTTC.